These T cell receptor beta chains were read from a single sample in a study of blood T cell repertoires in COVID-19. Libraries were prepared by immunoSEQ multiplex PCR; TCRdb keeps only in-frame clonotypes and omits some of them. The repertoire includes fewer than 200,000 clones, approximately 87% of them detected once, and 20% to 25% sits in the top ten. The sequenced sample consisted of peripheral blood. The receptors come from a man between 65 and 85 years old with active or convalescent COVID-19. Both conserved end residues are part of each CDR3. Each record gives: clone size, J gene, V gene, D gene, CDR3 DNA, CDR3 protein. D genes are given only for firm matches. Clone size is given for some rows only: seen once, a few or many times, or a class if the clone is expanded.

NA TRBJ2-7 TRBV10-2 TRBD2 TGCGCCAGCAAAAAAGGGACTAGCGGGAACGAGCAGTACTTC CASKKGTSGNEQYF
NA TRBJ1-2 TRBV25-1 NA TGTGCCAGCAGTGAAACAGGACCGTATGGCTACACCTTC CASSETGPYGYTF
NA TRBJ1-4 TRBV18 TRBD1 TGTGCCAGCTCATCGACAGGGATCAGAGTGGGTAATGAAAAACTGTTTTTT CASSSTGIRVGNEKLFF
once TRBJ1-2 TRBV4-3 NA TGCGCCAGCAGCCTGGACAGTAACTATGGCTACACCTTC CASSLDSNYGYTF
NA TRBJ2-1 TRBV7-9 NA TGTGCCAGCAGCCCTCCAGGGATCTACAATGAGCAGTTCTTC CASSPPGIYNEQFF
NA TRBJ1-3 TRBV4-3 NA TGCGCCAGCAGCACCCTCGAGGGCTCTGGAAACACCATATATTTT CASSTLEGSGNTIYF
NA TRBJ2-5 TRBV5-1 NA TGCGCCAGCAGCTTAGAAGGCCGGGGATTGCAAGAGACCCAGTACTTC CASSLEGRGLQETQYF
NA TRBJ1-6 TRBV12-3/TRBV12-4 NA TGTGCCAGCTCGACAGTAAAAAATTCACCCCTCCACTTT CASSTVKNSPLHF
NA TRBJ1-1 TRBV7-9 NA TGTGCCAGCAGCCCCAACTCGAACACTGAAGCTTTCTTT CASSPNSNTEAFF
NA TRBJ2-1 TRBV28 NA TGTGCCAGCAGTTTAACGACTACTCTACTCAATGAGCAGTTCTTC CASSLTTTLLNEQFF
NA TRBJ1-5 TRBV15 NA TGTGCCACCAGCAGGAAGGGGCCTCAGCCCCAGCATTTT CATSRKGPQPQHF
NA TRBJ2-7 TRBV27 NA TGTGCCAGCAAACCGGCAGGCCCTCCCTACGAGCAGTACTTC CASKPAGPPYEQYF
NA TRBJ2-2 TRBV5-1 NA TGCGCCAGCAGCCCCCGGGAAATTAAAGGCCGGGGAGCTGTTTTT CASSPREIKGRGAVF
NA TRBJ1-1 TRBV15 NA TGTGCCACCAGTGGGGACTCCTACACTGAAGCTTTCTTT CATSGDSYTEAFF
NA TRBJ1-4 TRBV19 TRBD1 TGTGCCAGTAGTATCGGGACAGTGAATGAAAAACTGTTTTTT CASSIGTVNEKLFF
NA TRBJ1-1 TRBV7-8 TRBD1 TGTGCCAGCAGCTTGGGGACAGCCCGGTCGGGCACTGAAGCTTTCTTT CASSLGTARSGTEAFF
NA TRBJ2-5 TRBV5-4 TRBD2 TGTGCCAGCAGCTCGCAGCGGGGAGGAGGGGAGACCCAGTACTTC CASSSQRGGGETQYF
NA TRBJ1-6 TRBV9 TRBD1 TGTGCCAGCAGCTTCGGGACAGGCGAATCACCCCTCCACTTT CASSFGTGESPLHF
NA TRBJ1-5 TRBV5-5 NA TGTGCCAGCAGCTTGCTTAGCAATCAGCCCCAGCATTTT CASSLLSNQPQHF
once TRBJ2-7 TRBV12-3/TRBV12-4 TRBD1 TGTGCCAGCAGCCCGGGACAGTCCTACGAGCAGTACTTC CASSPGQSYEQYF
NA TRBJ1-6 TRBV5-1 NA TGCGCCAGCAGCTTGAACACTGCAGGGCCCGGCAATTCACCCCTCCACTTT CASSLNTAGPGNSPLHF
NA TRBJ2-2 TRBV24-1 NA TGTGCCACCAGTGATGCAGGGGACGGCACCGGGGAGCTGTTTTTT CATSDAGDGTGELFF
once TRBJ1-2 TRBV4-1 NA TGCGCCAGCAGCCAAGCCTCGGGGGGGTATGGCTACACCTTC CASSQASGGYGYTF
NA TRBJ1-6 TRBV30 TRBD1 TGTGCCTGGAACGGACAGGGGGCATCACCCCTCCACTTT CAWNGQGASPLHF
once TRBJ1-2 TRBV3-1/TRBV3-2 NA TGTGCCAGCAGCCCGCAGGGGTTTGGCTACACCTTC CASSPQGFGYTF
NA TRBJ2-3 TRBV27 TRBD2 TGTGCCAGCAGTCGCGTGACAGGGGTAGGACTAGCGGGAGGGGATACGCAGTATTTT CASSRVTGVGLAGGDTQYF
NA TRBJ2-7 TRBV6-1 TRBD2 TGTGCCAGCAGTGAATCCCAAGCGGGAGGCTACGAGCAGTACTTC CASSESQAGGYEQYF
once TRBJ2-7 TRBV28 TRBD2 TGTGCCAGCAGTTTACCAAGGACTAGCGGGGCAACCTACGAGCAGTACTTC CASSLPRTSGATYEQYF
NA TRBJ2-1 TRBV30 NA TGTGCCTGGAGTGTAAGGGGACGGACAGAGAATAATGAGCAGTTCTTC CAWSVRGRTENNEQFF
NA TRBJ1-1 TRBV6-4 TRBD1 TGTGCCAGCAAGAGGGACAGAGCTAACACTGAAGCTTTCTTT CASKRDRANTEAFF
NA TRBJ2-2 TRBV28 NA TGTGCCAGCAGCCTCGGTAACACCGGGGAGCTGTTTTTT CASSLGNTGELFF
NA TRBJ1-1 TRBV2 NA TGTGCCAGCAGTGAAGTGAGATGGTACACTGAAGCTTTCTTT CASSEVRWYTEAFF
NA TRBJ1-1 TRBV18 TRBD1 TGTGCCAGCTCCCGACAGGGGTCGGACACTGAAGCTTTCTTT CASSRQGSDTEAFF
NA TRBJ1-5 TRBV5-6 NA TGTGCCAGCAGCTTGGGAGGGAAGGGCAATCAGCCCCAGCATTTT CASSLGGKGNQPQHF
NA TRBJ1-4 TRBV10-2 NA TGCGCCAGCACCCAGGGGAGGGAGGAAAAACTGTTTTTT CASTQGREEKLFF
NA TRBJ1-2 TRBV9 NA TGTGCCAGCAGCCCCAACGTACTCCATGGCTACACCTTC CASSPNVLHGYTF
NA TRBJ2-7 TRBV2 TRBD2 TGTGCCAGCAGTCGACTAGCGGGAGGTTCCTACGAGCAGTACTTC CASSRLAGGSYEQYF
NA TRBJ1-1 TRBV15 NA TGTGCCACCAGCAGAGATCGGGTCCGGGGGGCTGAAGCTTTCTTT CATSRDRVRGAEAFF
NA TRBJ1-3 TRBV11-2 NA TGTGCCAGCAGCCCCCCGGGGGTCTCTGGAAACACCATATATTTT CASSPPGVSGNTIYF
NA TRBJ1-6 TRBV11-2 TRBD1 TGTGCCAGCAGGGGACAGGGGTGGTCACCCCTCCACTTT CASRGQGWSPLHF
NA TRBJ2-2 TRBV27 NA TGTGCCAGCAGCCCCTGGCCCGGGGAGCTGTTTTTT CASSPWPGELFF
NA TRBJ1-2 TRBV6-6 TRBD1 TGTGCCAGCAGTTACGGGACAGGGTCTAATAACTATGGCTACACCTTC CASSYGTGSNNYGYTF
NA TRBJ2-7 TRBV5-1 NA TGCGCCAGCAGCTTGGAAGGGGCGGATGAGCAGTACTTC CASSLEGADEQYF
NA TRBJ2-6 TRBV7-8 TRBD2 TGTGCCAGCAGCTTAGGAGGGACTACCGGGGCCAACGTCCTGACTTTC CASSLGGTTGANVLTF
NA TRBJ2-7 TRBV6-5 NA TGTGCCAGCAGTTACTCGACAGCCCAATTGGGCGAGCAGTACTTC CASSYSTAQLGEQYF